This is a list of T cell receptor beta chains from one sample in a study of blood T cell repertoires in COVID-19. The repertoire was sequenced with immunoSEQ multiplex PCR; TCRdb's copy has only in-frame clones and lacks some. The table records 90,000 to 120,000 clones, over 65% of them present only once. The specimen sequenced was peripheral blood. Source of these receptors: a woman aged 40 to 50 with acute or convalescent COVID-19. The CDR3 runs from the conserved cysteine through the conserved F or W. A D gene is named only where the DNA matches it firmly. Rows may omit the clone size; those that give it use once, few, many or a size class.

TGCAGCGTTAGGGCTAGCTATACAGATACGCAGTATTTT CSVRASYTDTQYF TRBV29-1 - 13 TRBJ2-3 once
TGTGCCAGCAGCTTTAGGGGGGGCCTTATCCAAGAGACCCAGTACTTC CASSFRGGLIQETQYF TRBV7-9 - 16 TRBJ2-5 -
TGTGCCAGCAGCCGCAACAGGGGCCCCTACAATGAGCAGTTCTTC CASSRNRGPYNEQFF TRBV5-5 TRBD1 15 TRBJ2-1 -
TGTGCCAGCAGCTTACGGTCACCTAATGGCTACACCTTC CASSLRSPNGYTF TRBV13 - 13 TRBJ1-2 few
TGTGCCAGCAGTTTGACTAGCGGTCGCACAGATACGCAGTATTTT CASSLTSGRTDTQYF TRBV6-5 TRBD2 15 TRBJ2-3 few
TGTGCCAGCAGCTATTTTGGGGGGGGCGCCTACAATGAGCAGTTCTTC CASSYFGGGAYNEQFF TRBV7-2 - 16 TRBJ2-1 -
TGTGCCAGCAGGGACAGCACCGGGGAGCTGTTTTTT CASRDSTGELFF TRBV6-5 - 12 TRBJ2-2 -
TGTGCCAGCAGACGAGACAGTAATCAGCCCCAGCATTTT CASRRDSNQPQHF TRBV12-3/TRBV12-4 - 13 TRBJ1-5 -
TGTGCCAGCCGCACGGCGGGGGGCGACTATGGCTACACCTTC CASRTAGGDYGYTF TRBV6-5 - 14 TRBJ1-2 -
TGTGCCAGCACCCGACAGGGAAGTCGCGAGCAGTACTTC CASTRQGSREQYF TRBV28 TRBD1 13 TRBJ2-7 -
TGTGCCTGGAGTGTCGGTGGGGCCAACGTCCTGACTTTC CAWSVGGANVLTF TRBV30 - 13 TRBJ2-6 -
TGCAGTGCTAGTCCTCGGGGTACTAGTGGAGAGACCCAGTACTTC CSASPRGTSGETQYF TRBV20-1 - 15 TRBJ2-5 once
TGCGCCAGCAATCAGGAGGAGGCGAGGACCGGGGAGCTGTTTTTT CASNQEEARTGELFF TRBV5-1 - 15 TRBJ2-2 -
TGTGCCAGCAGTTTAAGACCTTGGCAGGGGGCTTACGAGCAGTACTTC CASSLRPWQGAYEQYF TRBV27 TRBD1 16 TRBJ2-7 -
TGCGCCAGCAGCTTACGCCCGGGACAGATGGATACGCAGTATTTT CASSLRPGQMDTQYF TRBV5-1 TRBD1 15 TRBJ2-3 -
TGCGCCAGCAGCTTGGCCGGGACTCCATACAATGAGCAGTTCTTC CASSLAGTPYNEQFF TRBV5-1 - 15 TRBJ2-1 once
TGCGCCAGCAGCTTGCGACAAAACACCGGGGAGCTGTTTTTT CASSLRQNTGELFF TRBV5-1 - 14 TRBJ2-2 -
TGTGCCAGCTCGGAGGGGGCGAATCGAGAGCAGTACTTC CASSEGANREQYF TRBV6-5 - 13 TRBJ2-7 -
TGCGCCAGCAGCAGGTCTAGCGGGGGGGAAGGTGAGCAGTTCTTC CASSRSSGGEGEQFF TRBV5-1 TRBD2 15 TRBJ2-1 -
TGTGCCAGCAGCTATTTCCAGGGGGCCCAAGAGACCCAGTACTTC CASSYFQGAQETQYF TRBV5-6 TRBD1 15 TRBJ2-5 few
TGTGCCTGGAGTGTAGGACAGGGAAACTATGGCTACACCTTC CAWSVGQGNYGYTF TRBV30 TRBD1 14 TRBJ1-2 -
TGCGCCAGCAGGTCCGGGACAGGGAGTGAAAAACTGTTTTTT CASRSGTGSEKLFF TRBV5-1 TRBD1 14 TRBJ1-4 -
TGTGCCAGCAGCGCGACTTCTAGCGGGGGCACAGATACGCAGTATTTT CASSATSSGGTDTQYF TRBV9 TRBD2 16 TRBJ2-3 -
TGCGCCAGCAGCCAAGGTCACGGGTACACCGGGGAGCTGTTTTTT CASSQGHGYTGELFF TRBV4-1 - 15 TRBJ2-2 few
TGTGCCAGCAGTTACAAATACGACGGGACAGAGAACACTGAAGCTTTCTTT CASSYKYDGTENTEAFF TRBV27 TRBD1 17 TRBJ1-1 few
TGTGCCAGCAGTTTTCAGGGGTACGAGCAGTACTTC CASSFQGYEQYF TRBV6-5 - 12 TRBJ2-7 -
TGTGCCAGCAAGGGCGGGGGCTACAATGAGCAGTTCTTC CASKGGGYNEQFF TRBV19 TRBD2 13 TRBJ2-1 -
TGTGCCACCAGCAGAGGATGGCAGGGGGCTGCCACTGAAGCTTTCTTT CATSRGWQGAATEAFF TRBV15 TRBD1 16 TRBJ1-1 few
TGTGCCGACAGGGGCCCTAGCACAGATACGCAGTATTTT CADRGPSTDTQYF TRBV7-2 TRBD1 13 TRBJ2-3 -
TGTGCCAGCAGCTTAGGCCCGGGACAGGGGGCAGATACGCAGTATTTT CASSLGPGQGADTQYF TRBV7-3 TRBD1 16 TRBJ2-3 many
TGTGCCAGCAGCGCCGACAGGAGGATGGATGGCTACACCTTC CASSADRRMDGYTF TRBV3-1/TRBV3-2 - 14 TRBJ1-2 -
TGTGCCAGCAGAAACAGGGTTGGGGAGACCCAGTACTTC CASRNRVGETQYF TRBV12-3/TRBV12-4 - 13 TRBJ2-5 -
TGTGCCAGCAGCTCCTCAGGGCGCGGGGGAGCTTTCTTT CASSSSGRGGAFF TRBV7-3 - 13 TRBJ1-1 once
TGTGCCAGCAGCCGCTCTGGAGGCAACTATGGCTACACCTTC CASSRSGGNYGYTF TRBV6-2/TRBV6-3 - 14 TRBJ1-2 -
TGTGCCAGCAGCTGGACAGGGGAAGGGAATTCACCCCTCCACTTT CASSWTGEGNSPLHF TRBV6-5 TRBD1 15 TRBJ1-6 once
TGTGCCAGCAGTTACGCGCAGGACACAGATACGCAGTATTTT CASSYAQDTDTQYF TRBV6-5 - 14 TRBJ2-3 -
TGTGCCAGCAGCCTGGGACAATCTCAACTGTTTTTT CASSLGQSQLFF TRBV6-2/TRBV6-3 - 12 TRBJ1-4 once
TGTGCCAGCAGCCTTGATACTAGCCGGATAACAGATACGCAGTATTTT CASSLDTSRITDTQYF TRBV14 - 16 TRBJ2-3 -
TGTGCCAGCAGTTCCCATGGCCCGAACACCGGGGAGCTGTTTTTT CASSSHGPNTGELFF TRBV5-5 - 15 TRBJ2-2 -
TGTGCCAGCAGTTTACGCGGGGGGGACGGCACCGGGGAGCTGTTTTTT CASSLRGGDGTGELFF TRBV27 TRBD2 16 TRBJ2-2 -
TGTGCCAGTAACCCGGGACTCCTATCCCCCGAGCAGTACTTC CASNPGLLSPEQYF TRBV19 - 14 TRBJ2-7 few
TGTGCCAGTAGTACAAGTCGCTGGGACAGGGGAATTCAGCCCCAGCATTTT CASSTSRWDRGIQPQHF TRBV19 TRBD1 17 TRBJ1-5 -
TGTGCCAGCAGCCCACCTTTAGAGATCGTGCAGTTCTTC CASSPPLEIVQFF TRBV3-1/TRBV3-2 - 13 TRBJ2-1 -
TGCGCCAGCAGCTATAACCCCGGACAGGGGGCGTATGGCTACACCTTC CASSYNPGQGAYGYTF TRBV5-1 TRBD1 16 TRBJ1-2 once
TGTGCCAGCAGCGGAGGGTACCTCTATGGCTACACCTTC CASSGGYLYGYTF TRBV3-1/TRBV3-2 - 13 TRBJ1-2 -
TGTGCCAGCAGACGCTGGACAGGGAAACACAATGAGCAGTTCTTC CASRRWTGKHNEQFF TRBV6-5 TRBD1 15 TRBJ2-1 -
TGTGCCAGCAGGGGACAGGCCTACGAGCAGTACTTC CASRGQAYEQYF TRBV2 TRBD1 12 TRBJ2-7 once
TGTGCCAGCAGCTTCGGGACAGGGCCGAGGTCGGGAAACACCATATATTTT CASSFGTGPRSGNTIYF TRBV7-9 TRBD1 17 TRBJ1-3 -
TGTGCCAGCAGCCAATTAGCAGGGGCCCTCACAGATACGCAGTATTTT CASSQLAGALTDTQYF TRBV14 - 16 TRBJ2-3 -
TGTGCCAGCAGCTTAGTCGGGGAAGCCAAAAACATTCAGTACTTC CASSLVGEAKNIQYF TRBV11-2 - 15 TRBJ2-4 -
TGTGCCAGCAGTTCCTTTGCGGGGGGCTCTCCTACTAGCACAGATACGCAGTATTTT CASSSFAGGSPTSTDTQYF TRBV28 TRBD2 19 TRBJ2-3 -
TGTGCCAGCAGACCACAGGGTGGACGTTCACCCCTCCACTTT CASRPQGGRSPLHF TRBV6-6 - 14 TRBJ1-6 -
TGTGCCAGCAAGTACAGCTCTTACACCGGGGAGCTGTTTTTT CASKYSSYTGELFF TRBV6-5 - 14 TRBJ2-2 -
TGTGCCAGCAGCTATCAGGGGTCTTCACCCCTCCACTTT CASSYQGSSPLHF TRBV13 - 13 TRBJ1-6 -
TGCAGTGCTAGGGACAGTCAGACCCAGTACTTC CSARDSQTQYF TRBV20-1 - 11 TRBJ2-5 once
TGCGCCAGCAGCCCCAGGGTCAGCCCCTACGAGCAGTACTTC CASSPRVSPYEQYF TRBV5-1 - 14 TRBJ2-7 -
TGTGCCAGCAGCCCGGGGGGTGCGCGGGAGACCCAGTACTTC CASSPGGARETQYF TRBV11-2 TRBD2 14 TRBJ2-5 few